The TCR beta chain under discussion was sequenced for a study of blood T cell repertoires in COVID-19 (dated by TCRdb to 2019 to 2021). Broadly, across the study: Samples covering the acute and convalescent phases of COVID-19 were provided by collaborators in the United States, Italy and Spain. The repertoires were released in a freely available public database meant as a resource for research on the immune response to SARS-CoV-2. Nearly every sample came with metadata listing a de-identified subject ID, COVID-19 status, age in years and sex. The prospective study material was composed of cDNA or gDNA derived from T cells, B-cell-depleted T cells, or PBMCs. Deeply sampled blood TCRbeta repertoires from subjects exposed to, actively infected with, or recovered from COVID-19 were included in the dataset. Samples were obtained from the ongoing ImmuneRACE study (first 160 participants) and from 1,254 subjects provided by 6 global collaborators. Where available, HLA class I and class II types were taken from metadata supplied by the sample provider and were not determined by assay-based typing.

Each collaborating institution followed its own protocols to collect whole blood in K2EDTA tubes. Collaborator samples were shipped for TCRbeta analysis as frozen whole blood, isolated PBMCs, or DNA extracted from either sample type. This clone was detected once. Its antigen is unknown. Qualities for individual bases were not recorded, and no much larger clone is one base off. The germline V gene (reference sequence) yields MNHEY for CDR1 and SMNVEV for CDR2. Cut back by 6 bases and 1 base, the V and J ends lie 18 bases apart. From its cysteine to its phenylalanine, the CDR3 spans 16 amino acids. Only the CDR3 DNA stays, 48 bases, in frame from base 1. TCRbeta CDR3 regions were amplified from genomic DNA by means of the immunoSEQ Assay, a bias-controlled multiplex PCR. For the original study's pipeline: Within the assay, amplification of reference gene primers was used to estimate how many nucleated cells each sample contained. Sequence reads were collapsed and filtered to measure the absolute abundance of every unique TCRbeta CDR3 rearrangement. For each sample, productive Simpson clonality was calculated by taking the square root of Simpson's diversity index across productive rearrangements. TCRdb mirrors the immuneACCESS table, restricted to in-frame sequences. Some clones are absent from its copies; in checked studies, under half trace to an unresolved V gene, and the reason for the others is unknown. That table gives V, J and clone size, and the DNA gave D and trimming. Recorded for this sample are tens of thousands of clones; about nine tenths of them occurred a single time. Around 1% of the sample is in the top ten clones.

The paper as a whole reports these results and caveats: Clinical and demographic metadata were provided uncurated, with the amount varying by source and participant.

The clonotype comes from a human donor in a cohort sampled during active COVID-19. The chain was built from TRBV27 and TRBJ1-2, and TRBD1 may be the D gene, going by 6 matching bases. Source material: peripheral blood. The sequenced DNA is TGTGCCAGCAGCCCTACGGCACAGGGCTTTAACTATGGCTACACCTTC. This gives the protein CASSPTAQGFNYGYTF.